The next 22 T cell receptor beta chains were all read from a single sample in a study of cytomegalovirus exposure and HLA in healthy donors. In the PCR, 60 Vbeta and 13 Jbeta primers were used. Only in-frame clones appear in the TCRdb table, and some are missing; sequencing was by immunoSEQ multiplex PCR. The table counts 40,000 or so clones; over 7% lies in the top ten. The sample comprised PBMCs. The receptors stem from a male donor in good health and CMV-seronegative.

CDR3 amino acids: CASSPRTGNNSPLHF. The CDR3 DNA sequence: TGTGCCAGCAGTCCTCGGACAGGGAATAATTCACCCCTCCACTTT. The chain employs TRBV6-1 and TRBJ1-6; 8 bases agree with TRBD1. The V and J ends lost 5 bases and 5 bases, in that order; junction bases with no gene match: 5. This CDR3 contains 15 residues. CDR1 MNHNS and CDR2 SASEGT come from the germline V gene.

This chain links TRBV18 with TRBJ2-5, with D perhaps matching TRBD2 (6 bases). This CDR3 has 16 amino acids. Trimming took 0 bases from V and 0 from J, leaving 11 bases between them. Per germline, CDR1 KGHSH and CDR2 LQKENI. CDR3 in DNA: TGTGCCAGCTCACCACCTCGGGGACTGTACCAAGAGACCCAGTACTTC. The encoded protein is CASSPPRGLYQETQYF.

The CDR3 DNA reads TGTGCCACCAGCAGAGACGCCAGGGTTGTTGGCGAAAAACTGTTTTTT. The encoded protein is CATSRDARVVGEKLFF. The chain links TRBV15 to TRBJ1-4, with a possible D match to TRBD1 (5 bases). Germline CDR1 and CDR2: LNHNV and YYDKDF (reference sequence). V gave up 0 bases and J gave up 8 bases, with 16 bases separating them. CDR3 length: 16 residues. The whole variable domain, remainder taken from reference TRBV15 and TRBJ1-4, is DAMVIQNPRYQVTQFGKPVTLSCSQTLNHNVMYWYQQKSSQAPKLLFHYYDKDFNNEADTPDNFQSRRPNTSFCFLDIRSPGLGDTAMYLCATSRDARVVGEKLFFGSGTQLSVL.

The chain joins TRBV27 to TRBJ2-7; D gene unclear. CDR1 is MNHEY, CDR2 SMNVEV, per germline (reference sequence). Trimming took 7 bases from V and 0 from J, leaving 10 bases between them. The CDR3 has 13 residues. CDR3 coding DNA: TGTGCCAGCAAAAAGAAACTCTCCTACGAGCAGTACTTC. Translated: CASKKKLSYEQYF.

The CDR3 sequence is CASSESLGGGNEQFF. CDR3 coding DNA: TGTGCCAGCAGTGAAAGTTTAGGGGGGGGCAATGAGCAGTTCTTC. The chain uses TRBV6-1 and TRBJ2-1; D might be TRBD2 (7 bases). V was pared by 2 bases and J by 6 bases, with 14 bases between. This CDR3 has 15 residues. The germline V gene has CDR1 MNHNS and CDR2 SASEGT.

The V call is TRBV29-1, the J call TRBJ2-1; 7 bases align to TRBD2. The CDR3 extends over 14 amino acids. Trimming removed 8 bases from V and 0 bases from J; junction bases left unmatched: 7. CDR1 is SQVTM, CDR2 ANQGSEA, per germline. CDR3 DNA: TGCAGCTCATCGGGACTAAGCTCCTACAATGAGCAGTTCTTC. Its translation: CSSSGLSSYNEQFF.

The rearrangement uses TRBV6-6 and TRBJ2-7, with D perhaps matching TRBD2 (6 bases). Germline lookup yields CDR1 MNHNY and CDR2 SVGAGI (reference sequence). Trimming removed 4 bases from V and 4 bases from J, with 8 bases in between. The CDR3 is 12 amino acids. The CDR3 DNA sequence: TGTGCCAGCAGTTGGGGAGGTTACGAGCAGTACTTC. This sequence encodes CASSWGGYEQYF.

The chain is built from TRBV7-2 and TRBJ2-3; weak D call: TRBD2 (6 bases). The CDR3 length is 16 residues. CDR1 is SGHTA, CDR2 FQGNSA, per germline. V gave up 1 base and J gave up 0 bases, with 11 bases separating them. The CDR3 DNA sequence: TGTGCCAGCAGCTTAGTACGTAGCGGAAGCACAGATACGCAGTATTTT. This codes for CASSLVRSGSTDTQYF.

V gene TRBV5-6 combines with J gene TRBJ2-7; TRBD2 might be the D (5 bases). Germline lookup yields CDR1 SGHDT and CDR2 YYEEEE. The CDR3 contains 13 residues. The V end lost 2 bases, the J end lost 6 bases, and 12 bases lay between the germline ends. The CDR3 DNA is TGTGCCAGCAGCTTTATCGGGATGCGCGAGCAGTACTTC. Translated: CASSFIGMREQYF.

V usage is TRBV30 and J usage is TRBJ1-3; 8 nucleotides line up with TRBD1. V was pared by 8 bases and J by 2 bases, with 5 bases of the junction left unmatched. Looked up from germline, CDR1 is GTSNPN and CDR2 is SVGIG (reference sequence). The CDR3 is 13 residues long. CDR3 bases: TGTGCCAGCAAACAGGGGGCTGGAAACACCATATATTTT. As protein: CASKQGAGNTIYF. The full variable domain, rest sourced from reference TRBV30 and TRBJ1-3, is SQTIHQWPATLVQPVGSPLSLECTVEGTSNPNLYWYRQAAGRGLQLLFYSVGIGQISSEVPQNLSASRPQDRQFILSSKKLLLSDSGFYLCASKQGAGNTIYFGEGSWLTVV.

V and J are TRBV21-1 and TRBJ2-7; the DNA was not compared with TRBD2, the D call given in the table. TRBV21-1 is deemed a pseudogene. The CDR3 length is 13 residues. The CDR3 nucleotides are TGTGCCAGCAGCAAAGCAGAGCCTTACGAGCAGTACTTC. It is translated as CASSKAEPYEQYF.

The chain combines TRBV4-2 with TRBJ1-2; D is ambiguous. In germline, CDR1 is LGHNA, CDR2 YNFKEQ. V lost 0 bases, J lost 4 bases, and 12 bases lay in between. This CDR3 has 15 amino acids. CDR3 region: CASSQESSRSYGYTF. CDR3 bases: TGTGCCAGCAGCCAAGAATCGTCCAGAAGCTATGGCTACACCTTC.

The J gene is TRBJ2-1, the V gene TRBV9, with D possibly TRBD2 on 5 matching bases. V was trimmed by 2 bases and J by 7 bases, leaving 16 bases between them. Germline V gene data show CDR1 as SGDLS and CDR2 as YYNGEE. CDR3 length equals 15 residues. CDR3 loop: CASSVRRGPENEQFF. The CDR3 DNA reads as TGTGCCAGCAGCGTTAGGAGAGGGCCTGAAAATGAGCAGTTCTTC.

The CDR3 region is CASSVGQDTEAFF. The DNA of the CDR3 is TGTGCCAGCAGTGTTGGACAGGACACTGAAGCTTTCTTT. The rearrangement uses TRBV9 and TRBJ1-1, with 7 bases matching TRBD1. CDR3 size: 13 residues. With 5 bases clipped from V and 3 bases from J, the junction kept 4 bases outside the gene matches. The germline CDR1 and CDR2 sequences are SGDLS and YYNGEE.

The chain has TRBV19 and TRBJ2-3; maybe TRBD1 (6 bases). CDR3 length: 17 residues. V was cut by 5 bases and J by 1 base, with 19 bases left in between. The germline gives CDR1 LNHDA, CDR2 SQIVND (reference sequence). CDR3 in amino acids: CASSSSRTASGTDTQYF. Here the CDR3 DNA reads TGTGCCAGTAGTTCGAGTCGGACAGCGTCAGGCACAGATACGCAGTATTTT.

V usage is TRBV18 and J usage is TRBJ2-1, with D possibly TRBD1 on 6 matching bases. CDR3 length: 15 residues. From germline, CDR1 is KGHSH and CDR2 LQKENI. Between the trimmed V and J ends, which lost 3 bases and 4 bases, there was a span of 13 bases. DNA for the CDR3: TGTGCCAGCTCACCGCAGGGGCCATTATACAATGAGCAGTTCTTC. Its translation: CASSPQGPLYNEQFF. The whole variable domain, filled in from reference TRBV18 and TRBJ2-1, reads NAGVMQNPRHLVRRRGQEARLRCSPMKGHSHVYWYRQLPEEGLKFMVYLQKENIIDESGMPKERFSAEFPKEGPSILRIQQVVRGDSAAYFCASSPQGPLYNEQFFGPGTRLTVL.

The chain has TRBV7-2 and TRBJ1-5; tentative D call: TRBD1 (6 bases). Per the germline V gene, CDR1 is SGHTA and CDR2 is FQGNSA. Between the trimmed V and J ends, which lost 2 bases and 2 bases, there was a span of 10 bases. The length of the CDR3 is 15 residues. Here the CDR3 reads CASSLSGGGNQPQHF. CDR3 nucleotides: TGTGCCAGCAGCTTATCGGGGGGCGGCAATCAGCCCCAGCATTTT.

The V gene is TRBV18, the J gene TRBJ1-1, with a weak D call TRBD1 (6 bases). V gave up 3 bases and J gave up 4 bases, with 12 bases separating them. The length of the CDR3 is 14 residues. CDR1 KGHSH and CDR2 LQKENI come from the germline V gene. In DNA, the CDR3 is TGTGCCAGCTCACCCCCCGGGGGGCGCACTGAAGCTTTCTTT. Protein sequence: CASSPPGGRTEAFF.

The gene calls are TRBV20-1 and TRBJ2-3; D is unresolved. The V gene's germline CDR1 is DFQATT and CDR2 SNEGSKA (reference sequence). The ends were cut back, 7 bases at V and 7 bases at J, with 12 bases in the middle. This CDR3 has 11 amino acids. The CDR3 DNA sequence: TGCAGTGGGTTGGCCTCAAATACGCAGTATTTT. Protein sequence: CSGLASNTQYF.

The CDR3 loop is CASSLGRGQGAFLTYEQYF. The CDR3, as DNA: TGTGCCAGCAGCTTAGGAAGGGGACAGGGGGCTTTTTTAACCTACGAGCAGTACTTC. This sequence joins TRBV7-9 and TRBJ2-7; 12 bases agree with TRBD1. The CDR3 extends over 19 amino acids. Germline CDR1 is SEHNR and CDR2 is FQNEAQ (reference sequence). J was trimmed by 2 bases and V by 1 base; bases with no gene match: 12.

The chain combines TRBV6-1 with TRBJ1-2, with a possible D match to TRBD1 (6 bases). Germline CDR1 and CDR2: MNHNS and SASEGT. CDR3 length: 15 amino acids. Trimming pared 1 base from V and 12 bases from J, leaving 21 bases between. CDR3 nucleotides: TGTGCCAGCAGTGAAGGCGGGGGCAGGATATTCTTCGACACCTTC. Encoded protein: CASSEGGGRIFFDTF.

CDR3 nucleotide sequence: TGTGCCAGCAGTGCAGCGGGAGAGGCGGATACGCAGTATTTT. It yields the protein CASSAAGEADTQYF. This chain connects TRBV6-1 to TRBJ2-3; 8 nucleotides line up with TRBD2. The CDR3 runs to 14 residues. From germline, CDR1 is MNHNS and CDR2 SASEGT. With V trimmed by 4 bases and J by 6 bases, 6 bases remained unmatched.